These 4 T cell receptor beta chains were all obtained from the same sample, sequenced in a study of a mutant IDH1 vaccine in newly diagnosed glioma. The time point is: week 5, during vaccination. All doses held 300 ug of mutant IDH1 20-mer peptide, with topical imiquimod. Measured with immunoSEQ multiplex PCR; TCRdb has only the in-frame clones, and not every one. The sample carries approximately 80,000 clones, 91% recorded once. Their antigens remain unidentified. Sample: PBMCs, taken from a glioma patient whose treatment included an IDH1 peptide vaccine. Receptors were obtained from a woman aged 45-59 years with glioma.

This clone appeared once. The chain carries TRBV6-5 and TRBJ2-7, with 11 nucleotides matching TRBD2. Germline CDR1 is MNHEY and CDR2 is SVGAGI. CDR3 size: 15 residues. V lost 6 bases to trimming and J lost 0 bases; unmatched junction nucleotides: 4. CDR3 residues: CASSVAGGSSYEQYF. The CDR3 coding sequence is TGTGCCAGCAGCGTAGCGGGAGGGTCCTCCTACGAGCAGTACTTC.

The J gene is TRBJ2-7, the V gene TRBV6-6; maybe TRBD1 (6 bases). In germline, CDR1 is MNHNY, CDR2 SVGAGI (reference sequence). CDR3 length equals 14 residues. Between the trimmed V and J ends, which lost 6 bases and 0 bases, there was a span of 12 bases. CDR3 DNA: TGTGCCAGCAGGGGTCAGGGGCACTCCTACGAGCAGTACTTC. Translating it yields CASRGQGHSYEQYF.

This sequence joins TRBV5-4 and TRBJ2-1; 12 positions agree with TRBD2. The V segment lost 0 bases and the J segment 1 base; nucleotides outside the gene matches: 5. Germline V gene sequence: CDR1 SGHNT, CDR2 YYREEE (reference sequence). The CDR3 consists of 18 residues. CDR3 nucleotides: TGTGCCAGCAGCTTGGGAGGACTAGCGGGACTATCCTACAATGAGCAGTTCTTC. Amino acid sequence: CASSLGGLAGLSYNEQFF.

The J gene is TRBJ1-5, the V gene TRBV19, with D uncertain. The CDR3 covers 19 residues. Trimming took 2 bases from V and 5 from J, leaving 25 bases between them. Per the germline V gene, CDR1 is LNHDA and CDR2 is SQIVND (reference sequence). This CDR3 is CASSISPSLGSWFYQPQHF. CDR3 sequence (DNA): TGTGCCAGTAGTATAAGCCCGTCCTTGGGCAGCTGGTTCTATCAGCCCCAGCATTTT.